A single sample gave rise to the 19 T cell receptor beta chains below, sequenced in a study of T cells in Graves' hyperthyroidism and ophthalmopathy. Researchers amplified the TCR beta CDR3 regions from RNA transcripts. TCR CDR3 regions were first amplified by RT-PCR with HTBI primers. TCRdb called the multiplex PCR reads again in MiXCR, with one record for every CDR3 protein. The sample lists more than 500,000 distinct CDR3 sequences, about a sixth occurring once. The specimen sequenced was blood. Receptor source: a woman aged 25 to 45 with Graves' hyperthyroidism.

This clonotype was detected ten times or more. This sequence joins TRBV29-1 and TRBJ2-1; 7 bases fit TRBD1. Germline V gene sequence: CDR1 SQVTM, CDR2 ANQGSEA. The ends lost 3 bases at V and 6 bases at J; junction bases unmatched: 8. This CDR3 comprises 14 residues. The CDR3 sequence is CSVETGPSGNEQFF. CDR3 coding DNA: TGCAGCGTTGAGACAGGGCCTTCGGGCAATGAGCAGTTCTTC.

This clonotype was counted only a few times. The rearrangement uses TRBV6-1 and TRBJ1-3, with 8 bases that match TRBD1. Germline CDR1 is MNHNS and CDR2 is SASEGT. V trimming: 5 bases; J trimming: 1 base; junction bases outside the gene matches: 10. The CDR3 sequence is 17 residues long. The CDR3 loop is CASSPTRQGASGNTIYF. The DNA of the CDR3 is TGTGCCAGCAGTCCCACCCGTCAGGGGGCATCTGGAAACACCATATATTTT.

The V and J genes are TRBV4-3 and TRBJ2-2; the D gene could be TRBD1 or TRBD2 (5 bases each). V lost 3 bases and J 0 bases, leaving 11 bases between the germline ends. Germline V gene lookup returns CDR1 LGHNA and CDR2 YSLEER. The CDR3 runs to 16 residues. Written as DNA, the CDR3 is TGCGCCAGCAGCCACCAATGGGGGTCGAACACCGGGGAGCTGTTTTTT. Its protein is CASSHQWGSNTGELFF.

This clonotype was observed a handful of times. This chain joins TRBV19 and TRBJ2-4, with a tentative D call TRBD1 (5 bases). This CDR3 spans 14 amino acids. V was clipped by 3 bases and J by 8 bases, with 14 bases between them. Germline V lookup: CDR1 LNHDA, CDR2 SQIVND (reference sequence). As DNA, the CDR3 is TGTGCCAGTAGTATCAGCGACAGCTTACACATTCAGTACTTC. Translated, it gives CASSISDSLHIQYF.

The J gene is TRBJ2-7, the V gene TRBV5-5; 13 bases align to TRBD2. Per the germline V gene, CDR1 is SGHKS and CDR2 is YYEKEE (reference sequence). The CDR3 sequence is 19 residues long. Losses at the gene ends were 3 bases for V and 1 base for J; bases not matched to a gene: 13. Here the CDR3 DNA reads TGTGCCAGCAGCTCAAAGGGGACTAGCGGGGTGAGTGGATCCTACGAGCAGTACTTC. Its protein is CASSSKGTSGVSGSYEQYF.

This clonotype was recorded at least ten times. V gene TRBV12-3 or TRBV12-4 combines with J gene TRBJ2-1; 14 bases agree with TRBD2. CDR3 length: 16 residues. V shed 6 bases, J shed 8 bases, and the junction held 9 bases outside the gene matches. CDR3 protein: CASRGTSGGKRDEQFF. The CDR3 DNA sequence: TGTGCCAGCAGGGGGACTAGCGGGGGAAAAAGGGATGAGCAGTTCTTC.

This clonotype has a handful of counts. This chain joins TRBV7-8 and TRBJ1-1; possible D gene TRBD1, 5 bases. The V end was cut by 1 base, the J end by 1 base, with 19 bases between. The CDR3 has 18 amino acids. Germline CDR1 reads SGHVS; CDR2 reads FQNEAQ. CDR3 DNA: TGTGCCAGCAGCTTAGATCGCAGGGCTGCTCGCTGGAACACTGAAGCTTTCTTT. This encodes CASSLDRRAARWNTEAFF.

The table lists this clonotype with many counts. The chain uses TRBV28 and TRBJ1-5; D is ambiguous. Per germline, CDR1 MDHEN and CDR2 SYDVKM. V lost 4 bases to trimming and J lost 5 bases, with 9 bases between them. CDR3 length equals 13 residues. The CDR3 protein is CASSSDGYQPQHF. CDR3 nucleotide sequence: TGTGCCAGCAGTTCGGACGGTTATCAGCCCCAGCATTTT. Together with reference TRBV28 and TRBJ1-5, the CDR3 gives the full variable domain: DVKVTQSSRYLVKRTGEKVFLECVQDMDHENMFWYRQDPGLGLRLIYFSYDVKMKEKGDIPEGYSVSREKKERFSLILESASTNQTSMYLCASSSDGYQPQHFGDGTRLSIL.

Ten or more counts support this clonotype. The chain carries TRBV12-3 or TRBV12-4 and TRBJ2-3; 8 bases align to TRBD2. The length of the CDR3 is 14 residues. J was trimmed by 9 bases and V by 4 bases; bases with no gene match: 9. The CDR3 spells CASSSEREWGTQYF. Written as DNA, the CDR3 is TGTGCCAGCAGTTCGGAGCGGGAGTGGGGAACGCAGTATTTT.

This clonotype was detected ten times or more. The chain combines TRBV28 with TRBJ2-5; a possible D gene is TRBD2 (6 bases). The CDR3 spans 15 residues. Germline values: CDR1 MDHEN, CDR2 SYDVKM. Trimming took off 7 bases at V and 4 bases at J, with 19 bases between the two ends. The CDR3 DNA reads TGTGCCAGCACCCCCGGGGGTGCGGGGTTAGAGACCCAGTACTTC. It codes for CASTPGGAGLETQYF.

This clonotype came up many times. The V gene is TRBV28, the J gene TRBJ1-1; the match to TRBD1 covers 8 bases. There are 12 residues in the CDR3. V was pared by 6 bases and J by 11 bases, with 8 bases of the junction left unmatched. Germline values: CDR1 MDHEN, CDR2 SYDVKM. The CDR3 is CASRPDREAAFF. In DNA form, the CDR3 reads TGTGCCAGCAGACCGGACAGGGAGGCTGCTTTCTTT.

The V call is TRBV9, the J call TRBJ1-3; D gene unclear. This CDR3 has 14 residues. Germline CDR1 reads SGDLS; CDR2 reads YYNGEE. V lost 1 base and J 2 bases, leaving 7 bases between the germline ends. CDR3 residues: CASSVSQAGNTIYF. The CDR3 bases are TGTGCCAGCAGCGTAAGTCAGGCTGGAAACACCATATATTTT. The full variable domain, in which reference TRBV9 and TRBJ1-3 provide the parts outside the CDR3, is DSGVTQTPKHLITATGQRVTLRCSPRSGDLSVYWYQQSLDQGLQFLIQYYNGEERAKGNILERFSAQQFPDLHSELNLSSLELGDSALYFCASSVSQAGNTIYFGEGSWLTVV.

The J gene is TRBJ2-3, the V gene TRBV3-1, with 8 bases identical to TRBD2. This CDR3 has 14 amino acids. Germline V gene data show CDR1 as LGHDT and CDR2 as YNNKEL (reference sequence). Trimming at V came to 6 bases and at J to 4 bases, leaving 6 bases not matched to a gene. CDR3 sequence (DNA): TGTGCCAGCAGGCCCCGACTAGCGCCAGATACGCAGTATTTT. Its protein is CASRPRLAPDTQYF.

The rearrangement uses TRBV6-1 and TRBJ2-7; TRBD2 agrees at 14 bases. Trimming at V came to 7 bases and at J to 4 bases, leaving 9 bases not matched to a gene. Looked up from germline, CDR1 is MNHNS and CDR2 is SASEGT. CDR3 length: 16 amino acids. The CDR3 reads CASKPPGLAGVYEQYF. CDR3 DNA sequence: TGTGCCAGCAAACCCCCGGGACTAGCGGGAGTTTACGAGCAGTACTTC.

This clonotype was seen repeatedly, ten times or more. CDR3 residues: CASSRSINQPQHF. The CDR3 nucleotides read TGTGCCAGCAGCAGGAGTATTAATCAGCCCCAGCATTTT. The chain is built from TRBV3-1 and TRBJ1-5; D remains ambiguous. The CDR3 extends over 13 amino acids. Germline V gives CDR1 LGHDT, CDR2 YNNKEL (reference sequence). Trimming took 5 bases from V and 4 from J, leaving 9 bases between them.

This chain connects TRBV6-1 to TRBJ1-4; no definite D call. V dropped 3 bases and J dropped 7 bases, with 9 bases sitting between them. The CDR3 runs 13 residues. Germline V lookup: CDR1 MNHNS, CDR2 SASEGT. CDR3 region: CASSDPSTEKLFF. CDR3 coding DNA: TGTGCCAGCAGTGACCCCTCCACTGAAAAACTGTTTTTT.

The chain carries TRBV7-9 and TRBJ2-2, with D perhaps assigned TRBD1 or TRBD2 (5 bases each). Germline CDR1 reads SEHNR; CDR2 reads FQNEAQ (reference sequence). V lost 4 bases and J lost 4, with 28 bases in between. This CDR3 is built from 20 residues. The CDR3 DNA reads TGTGCCAGCAGCTGCGCCGGATGCCGGGACCCCCGAGCCCTCACCGGGGAGCTGTTTTTT. Its translation is CASSCAGCRDPRALTGELFF.

This clonotype appeared many times. In DNA, the CDR3 is TGTGCCAGCAGCCGGCAGGACTATGGCTACACCTTC. As protein: CASSRQDYGYTF. The chain combines TRBV5-8 with TRBJ1-2; D is unclear. Germline V lookup: CDR1 SGHTS, CDR2 YDEGEE. The CDR3 consists of 12 residues. Trimming removed 4 bases at V and 3 bases at J, with 7 bases between.

This clonotype was found many times. The rearrangement links TRBV28 to TRBJ1-1; D uncertain. Germline lookup yields CDR1 MDHEN and CDR2 SYDVKM. Deletions cut 7 bases from V and 3 bases from J, with 9 bases between. This CDR3 spans 12 amino acids. CDR3 nucleotides: TGTGCCAGCATGAGGTACGACACTGAAGCTTTCTTT. Its translation: CASMRYDTEAFF.